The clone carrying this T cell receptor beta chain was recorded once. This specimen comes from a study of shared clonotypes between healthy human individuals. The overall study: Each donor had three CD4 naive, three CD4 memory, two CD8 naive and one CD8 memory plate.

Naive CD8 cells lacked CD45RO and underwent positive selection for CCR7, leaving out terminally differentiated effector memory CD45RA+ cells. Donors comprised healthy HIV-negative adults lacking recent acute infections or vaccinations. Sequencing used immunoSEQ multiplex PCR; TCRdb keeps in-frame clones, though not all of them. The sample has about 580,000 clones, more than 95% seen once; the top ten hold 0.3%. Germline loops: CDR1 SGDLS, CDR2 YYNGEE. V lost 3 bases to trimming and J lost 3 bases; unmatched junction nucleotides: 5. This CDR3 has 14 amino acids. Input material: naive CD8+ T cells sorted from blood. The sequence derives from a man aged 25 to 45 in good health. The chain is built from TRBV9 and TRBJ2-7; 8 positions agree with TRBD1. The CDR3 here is CASSEGTGVYEQYF. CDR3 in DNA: TGTGCCAGCAGCGAAGGGACAGGCGTCTACGAGCAGTACTTC.